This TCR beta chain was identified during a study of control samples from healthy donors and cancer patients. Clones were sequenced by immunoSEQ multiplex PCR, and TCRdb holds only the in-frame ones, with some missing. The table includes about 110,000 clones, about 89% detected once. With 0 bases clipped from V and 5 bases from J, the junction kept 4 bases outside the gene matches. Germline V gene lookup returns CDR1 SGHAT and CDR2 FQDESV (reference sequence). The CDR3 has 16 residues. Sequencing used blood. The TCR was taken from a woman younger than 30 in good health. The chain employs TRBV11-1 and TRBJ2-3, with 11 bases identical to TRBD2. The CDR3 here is CASSLARLAGLDTQYF. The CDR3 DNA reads TGTGCCAGCAGCTTAGCACGACTAGCGGGGCTAGATACGCAGTATTTT.